A selection of T cell receptor beta chains follows, all from one sample in a study of CD8 T cell repertoires and HIV-1 epitope variants. Their cognate antigens are unknown. Assay used: immunoSEQ multiplex PCR; TCRdb lists only in-frame clones, some missing. The profile covers about 5,200 clones, with about 62% appearing a single time and around 45% taken by the ten largest. Sequencing used cultured CD8+ T cells derived from PBMCs. The receptors shown here come from a male donor with HIV. Both conserved end residues are trimmed from each CDR3. The D gene is left open where the match is weak.

j_call d_call cdr3_length v_call cdr3_aa
TRBJ2-7 . 12 TRBV10-3 AISDPAGIYEQY
TRBJ2-2 TRBD2 15 TRBV4-3 ASSQGPAGGLNGELF
TRBJ2-2 . 12 TRBV9 ASSVGGDTGELF
TRBJ2-5 . 11 TRBV4-1 ASSQDWTETQY
TRBJ2-4 TRBD1 12 TRBV5-1 ASSLLGQGNIQY
TRBJ2-1 TRBD2 14 TRBV27 ASSPFDSGGGNEQF
TRBJ2-7 TRBD2 14 TRBV18 ASSDLGGTSGYEQY
TRBJ2-5 . 13 TRBV28 ASSSVDRDQETQY
TRBJ1-1 . 11 TRBV28 ASSLLGSGEAF
TRBJ2-7 . 10 TRBV5-6 ASSLRAGEQY
TRBJ2-7 TRBD2 12 TRBV11-2 ASSLLGLAYEQY
. . 13 TRBV2 ASSEDVGDFHEQY
TRBJ1-5 . 10 TRBV29-1 SVGGEDQPQH
TRBJ2-7 . 14 TRBV7-9 ASSPLEGEWVYEQY
TRBJ2-5 . 9 TRBV29-1 SVEETETQY
TRBJ2-3 TRBD1 13 TRBV18 ASSDRGRGTDTQY
TRBJ1-1 . 10 TRBV2 ASSEWGTEAF
TRBJ2-2 . 10 TRBV19 ATTWGAGELF
TRBJ2-7 . 10 TRBV5-1 ASSLSGYEQY
TRBJ2-1 . 11 TRBV10-3 AISPSTYNEQF
TRBJ2-1 . 10 TRBV27 ASSPHPVEQF
TRBJ2-7 . 10 TRBV27 ASSPGAYEQY
TRBJ2-7 . 11 TRBV6-5 ASRLGPPGEQY
TRBJ1-1 . 11 TRBV2 ASILLSGTEAF
TRBJ2-2 . 12 TRBV4-2 ASSPDRNTGELF
TRBJ1-4 . 15 TRBV11-2 ASSLISQGPANEKLF
TRBJ2-7 . 14 TRBV6-1 ASSEGIGRGEPRVG
TRBJ2-7 TRBD2 12 TRBV19 ASSPSGGASEQY
TRBJ1-5 . 11 TRBV19 ASSPEFNQPQH
TRBJ2-7 . 15 TRBV4-1 ASSQELGQGVPYEQY
TRBJ1-1 . 12 TRBV7-9 ASSLNGQGPDTF
TRBJ1-2 . 13 TRBV11-2 ASSSNSNTNYGYT
TRBJ2-6 . 13 TRBV28 ASSLVNSGANVLT
TRBJ2-6 . 15 TRBV19 ASSIDHSTSGANVLT
TRBJ2-7 . 13 TRBV11-2 ASSSEIGSSYEQY
TRBJ2-3 . 10 TRBV9 ASTLINPGAY
TRBJ1-1 . 13 TRBV5-4 ASSLVTGGNTEAF
TRBJ1-2 . 11 TRBV28 ASSLDTIYGYT
TRBJ1-6 TRBD1 11 TRBV27 ASRPGGNSPLH
TRBJ2-1 TRBD2 14 TRBV4-1 ASSLGLAGSYNEQF
TRBJ2-7 . 11 TRBV7-8 ASSLARGYEQY
TRBJ1-5 . 13 TRBV28 ASRKGGYSNQPQH
TRBJ2-3 . 13 TRBV19 ASSHGRTLSDTQY
TRBJ2-3 TRBD2 17 TRBV7-8 ASSLPGTSRSTYTDTQY
TRBJ1-4 . 12 TRBV19 ASSISPRGEKLF
TRBJ2-7 TRBD2 14 TRBV27 ASSSGLAGSFSEQY
TRBJ2-3 . 14 TRBV11-3 ASSTQGRLSTDTQY
TRBJ2-3 . 14 TRBV4-1 ASSQDRPSRADTQY
TRBJ2-3 TRBD2 15 TRBV7-2 VSSLGLAGGPTDTQY
TRBJ1-3 TRBD1 12 TRBV6-5 ASSDRASGNTIY
TRBJ2-3 TRBD2 13 TRBV6-4 ASSDGLAGGHTQY
TRBJ2-7 TRBD2 12 TRBV27 ASTRSGDYNRQY
TRBJ2-7 . 11 TRBV6-1 ASSEATAYEQY
TRBJ1-3 . 13 TRBV27 ASKSGPLSGNTIY
TRBJ2-3 TRBD2 17 TRBV5-1 ASSSNPGTSGRSADTQY